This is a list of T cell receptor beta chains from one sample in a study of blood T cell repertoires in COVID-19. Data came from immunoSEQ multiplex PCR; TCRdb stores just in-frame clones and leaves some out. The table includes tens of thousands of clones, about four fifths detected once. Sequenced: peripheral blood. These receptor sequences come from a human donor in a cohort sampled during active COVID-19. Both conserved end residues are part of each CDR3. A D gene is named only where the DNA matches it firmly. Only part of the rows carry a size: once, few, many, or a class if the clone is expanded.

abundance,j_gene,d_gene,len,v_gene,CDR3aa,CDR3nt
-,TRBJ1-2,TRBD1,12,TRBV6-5,CASRGQGGGYTF,TGTGCCAGCAGGGGACAGGGGGGAGGCTACACCTTC
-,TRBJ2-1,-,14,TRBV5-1,CASSLVAGNNEQFF,TGCGCCAGCAGCTTGGTTGCGGGGAACAATGAGCAGTTCTTC
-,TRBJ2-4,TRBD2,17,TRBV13,CASSALTSGYAKNIQYF,TGTGCCAGCAGCGCCCTGACTAGCGGGTATGCCAAAAACATTCAGTACTTC
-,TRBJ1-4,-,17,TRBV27,CASSLGTAPSPNEKLFF,TGTGCCAGCAGTTTAGGAACAGCCCCAAGCCCTAATGAAAAACTGTTTTTT
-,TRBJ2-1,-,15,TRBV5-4,CASSLDRGSYNEQFF,TGTGCCAGCAGCTTGGATCGGGGTTCCTACAATGAGCAGTTCTTC
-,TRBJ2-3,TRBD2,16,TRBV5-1,CASSSGLADSTDTQYF,TGCGCCAGCAGCTCGGGACTAGCGGACAGCACAGATACGCAGTATTTT
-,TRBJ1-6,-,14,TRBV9,CASSVGSYNSPLHF,TGTGCCAGCAGCGTAGGTAGTTATAATTCACCCCTCCACTTT
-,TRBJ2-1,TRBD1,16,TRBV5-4,CASSLGQGLVYNEQFF,TGTGCCAGCAGCCTTGGACAGGGGCTAGTCTACAATGAGCAGTTCTTC
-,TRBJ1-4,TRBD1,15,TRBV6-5,CASSYSSGGGEKLFF,TGTGCCAGCAGTTACTCATCAGGGGGCGGCGAAAAACTGTTTTTT
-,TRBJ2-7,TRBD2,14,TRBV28,CASSRSGRAPEQYF,TGTGCCAGCAGTAGAAGCGGGAGGGCCCCCGAGCAGTACTTC
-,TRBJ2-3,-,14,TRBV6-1,CASSETIYTDTQYF,TGTGCCAGCAGTGAAACTATCTACACAGATACGCAGTATTTT
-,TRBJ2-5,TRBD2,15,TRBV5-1,CASSFGGGGSETQYF,TGCGCCAGCAGCTTTGGAGGCGGGGGGTCGGAGACCCAGTACTTC
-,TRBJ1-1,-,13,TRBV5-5,CASSLEPRTEAFF,TGTGCCAGCAGCTTGGAACCGAGGACTGAAGCTTTCTTT
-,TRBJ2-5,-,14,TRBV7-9,CASSRDLSQETQYF,TGTGCCAGCAGCAGAGACTTGTCCCAAGAGACCCAGTACTTC
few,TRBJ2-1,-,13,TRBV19,CASSISGLGEQFF,TGTGCCAGTAGCATCAGTGGGCTTGGTGAGCAGTTCTTC
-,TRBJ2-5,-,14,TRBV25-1,CASSEYGGQETQYF,TGTGCCAGCAGTGAATACGGGGGCCAAGAGACCCAGTACTTC
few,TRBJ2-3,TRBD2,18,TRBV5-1,CASSLGPPGSGTHDTQYF,TGCGCCAGCAGCTTAGGGCCCCCCGGTAGCGGGACTCACGATACGCAGTATTTT
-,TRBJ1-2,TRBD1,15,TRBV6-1,CASSEWTGPVSSYTF,TGTGCCAGCAGTGAGTGGACAGGACCTGTCTCTAGCTACACCTTC
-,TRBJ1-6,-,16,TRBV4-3,CASSRSGAGSNSPLHF,TGCGCCAGCAGCCGGTCCGGGGCGGGAAGTAATTCACCCCTCCACTTT
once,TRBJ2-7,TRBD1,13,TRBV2,CASMDRGGLVQYF,TGTGCCAGCATGGACAGGGGTGGTTTAGTGCAGTACTTC
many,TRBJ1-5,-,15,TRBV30,CAWSVPGRGNQPQHF,TGTGCCTGGAGTGTACCAGGGAGGGGCAATCAGCCCCAGCATTTT
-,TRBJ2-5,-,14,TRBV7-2,CASSLDSVLETQYF,TGTGCCAGCAGCTTAGATTCAGTTCTCGAGACCCAGTACTTC
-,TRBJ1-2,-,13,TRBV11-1,CASSLPGRDGYTF,TGTGCCAGCAGCTTACCAGGGAGGGATGGCTACACCTTC
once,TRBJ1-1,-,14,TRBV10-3,CAISESAGPTEAFF,TGTGCCATCAGTGAGTCGGCAGGGCCTACTGAAGCTTTCTTT
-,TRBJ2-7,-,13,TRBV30,CAWVSGTPYEQYF,TGTGCCTGGGTCTCCGGGACACCTTACGAGCAGTACTTC